These T cell receptor beta chains were read from a single sample in a study of cytomegalovirus exposure and HLA in healthy donors. Data came from immunoSEQ multiplex PCR; TCRdb stores just in-frame clones and leaves some out. The repertoire includes about 110,000 clones, around three quarters of them detected once, and roughly 8% sits in the top ten. Sequenced input: PBMCs. The receptors shown here come from a man younger than 40 in good health and CMV-seronegative. Each CDR3 is given with its conserved first and last residue. Each record gives: D gene, J gene, V gene, clone size, CDR3 DNA, CDR3 protein. The D gene is left open where the match is weak. Size is stated for part of the rows, as once, few or many counts, or as a class when the clone is expanded.

D gene: TRBD1; J gene: TRBJ2-4; V gene: TRBV7-2; clone size: NA; CDR3 DNA: TGTGCCAGCAGCTTAGCAGTACAGGGGGCTTCGTACTTC; CDR3 protein: CASSLAVQGASYF
D gene: NA; J gene: TRBJ2-3; V gene: TRBV5-4; clone size: NA; CDR3 DNA: TGTGCCAGCAGTGTTGATGGGGGGGCTACGCAGTATTTT; CDR3 protein: CASSVDGGATQYF
D gene: NA; J gene: TRBJ1-2; V gene: TRBV29-1; clone size: NA; CDR3 DNA: TGCAGCGTTGCGCACGGTAGGAGTGGAAGTGGCTACACCTTC; CDR3 protein: CSVAHGRSGSGYTF
D gene: TRBD1; J gene: TRBJ1-5; V gene: TRBV15; clone size: NA; CDR3 DNA: TGTGCCACCAGGCCGGACCCGAGACAGGGGGGCAATCAGCCCCAGCATTTT; CDR3 protein: CATRPDPRQGGNQPQHF
D gene: NA; J gene: TRBJ2-5; V gene: TRBV7-3; clone size: NA; CDR3 DNA: TGTGCCAGCAGCTTAGGACAGCAAGAGACCCAGTACTTC; CDR3 protein: CASSLGQQETQYF
D gene: NA; J gene: TRBJ1-2; V gene: TRBV4-2; clone size: NA; CDR3 DNA: TGTGCCAGCAGCCAAGATCGACAGTCTAACTATGGCTACACCTTC; CDR3 protein: CASSQDRQSNYGYTF
D gene: NA; J gene: TRBJ2-2; V gene: TRBV5-1; clone size: NA; CDR3 DNA: TGCGCCAGCAGCCCCGACAGAATCCACACCGGGGAGCTGTTTTTT; CDR3 protein: CASSPDRIHTGELFF
D gene: NA; J gene: TRBJ1-4; V gene: TRBV4-1; clone size: NA; CDR3 DNA: TGCGCCAGCTTTGCAGGTGACGCAACTAATGAAAAACTGTTTTTT; CDR3 protein: CASFAGDATNEKLFF
D gene: TRBD1; J gene: TRBJ2-5; V gene: TRBV7-7; clone size: NA; CDR3 DNA: TGTGCCAGCAGCTTAGAACCAGGGGGCTGGGAGACCCAGTACTTC; CDR3 protein: CASSLEPGGWETQYF
D gene: TRBD1; J gene: TRBJ2-2; V gene: TRBV6-1; clone size: NA; CDR3 DNA: TGTGCCAGCAGTGAAGGGGGGTTCGGGACAGGGACCGGGGAGCTGTTTTTT; CDR3 protein: CASSEGGFGTGTGELFF
D gene: NA; J gene: TRBJ1-5; V gene: TRBV7-8; clone size: NA; CDR3 DNA: TGTGCCAGCAGCTTAGCAGGGGCGGATCAGCCCCAGCATTTT; CDR3 protein: CASSLAGADQPQHF
D gene: NA; J gene: TRBJ2-6; V gene: TRBV28; clone size: NA; CDR3 DNA: TGTGCCAGCAAGGGGTCAGATGCTGGGGCCAACGTCCTGACTTTC; CDR3 protein: CASKGSDAGANVLTF
D gene: NA; J gene: TRBJ1-1; V gene: TRBV7-9; clone size: NA; CDR3 DNA: TGTGCCAGCAGCTTTGGGGGAGGGAGAAACACTGAAGCTTTCTTT; CDR3 protein: CASSFGGGRNTEAFF
D gene: NA; J gene: TRBJ2-7; V gene: TRBV5-1; clone size: NA; CDR3 DNA: TGCGCCAGCAGCTTGACCGGGCCAGGGGTTCCGTACTTC; CDR3 protein: CASSLTGPGVPYF
D gene: TRBD1; J gene: TRBJ1-6; V gene: TRBV30; clone size: NA; CDR3 DNA: TGTGCCTGGAGTGTACAGGCAGGGGGCTCATTTTATAATTCACCCCTCCACTTT; CDR3 protein: CAWSVQAGGSFYNSPLHF
D gene: TRBD1; J gene: TRBJ2-5; V gene: TRBV7-9; clone size: NA; CDR3 DNA: TGTGCCAGCAGCTTAGGGGACAGGGATCAAGAGACCCAGTACTTC; CDR3 protein: CASSLGDRDQETQYF
D gene: TRBD1; J gene: TRBJ2-3; V gene: TRBV5-6; clone size: NA; CDR3 DNA: TGTGCCAGCAGCCACCCACAGGGGGAGTCCCTCACAGATACGCAGTATTTT; CDR3 protein: CASSHPQGESLTDTQYF
D gene: TRBD1; J gene: TRBJ1-4; V gene: TRBV5-1; clone size: NA; CDR3 DNA: TGCGCCAGCAGCTTGGCAATGGGACAGGTCTCCGCAAATGAAAAACTGTTTTTT; CDR3 protein: CASSLAMGQVSANEKLFF
D gene: TRBD1; J gene: TRBJ2-3; V gene: TRBV5-1; clone size: NA; CDR3 DNA: TGCGCCAGCCTTGGACAGGGCACAGATACGCAGTATTTT; CDR3 protein: CASLGQGTDTQYF
D gene: TRBD1; J gene: TRBJ2-1; V gene: TRBV27; clone size: NA; CDR3 DNA: TGTGCCAGCAGTCACACTACAGGGGGCGCGTATAATGAGCAGTTCTTC; CDR3 protein: CASSHTTGGAYNEQFF
D gene: NA; J gene: TRBJ1-2; V gene: TRBV5-4; clone size: NA; CDR3 DNA: TGTGCCAGCAGCCGCGGGGGCACTAACTATGGCTACACCTTC; CDR3 protein: CASSRGGTNYGYTF
D gene: NA; J gene: TRBJ2-4; V gene: TRBV4-1; clone size: few; CDR3 DNA: TGCGCCAGCAGCTACCAGGGAATAGCCAAAAACATTCAGTACTTC; CDR3 protein: CASSYQGIAKNIQYF
D gene: NA; J gene: TRBJ2-7; V gene: TRBV28; clone size: NA; CDR3 DNA: TGTGCCAGCGAGCATCGGGGTACCTACGAGCAGTACTTC; CDR3 protein: CASEHRGTYEQYF
D gene: TRBD1; J gene: TRBJ2-5; V gene: TRBV7-2; clone size: NA; CDR3 DNA: TGTGCCAGCAGCGGACAGGGTTACGGAGAGACCCAGTACTTC; CDR3 protein: CASSGQGYGETQYF
D gene: TRBD2; J gene: TRBJ2-1; V gene: TRBV7-3; clone size: NA; CDR3 DNA: TGTGCCAGCAGCACAGCTAGCGGGGGTTACAATGAGCAGTTCTTC; CDR3 protein: CASSTASGGYNEQFF
D gene: TRBD1; J gene: TRBJ1-5; V gene: TRBV28; clone size: once; CDR3 DNA: TGTGCCAGCAGTTCAACTATCCAAGGACAGGGAGTTCAGCCCCAGCATTTT; CDR3 protein: CASSSTIQGQGVQPQHF
D gene: NA; J gene: TRBJ1-1; V gene: TRBV4-2; clone size: once; CDR3 DNA: TGTGCCAGCAGCCAGACATGGGCGAACACTGAAGCTTTCTTT; CDR3 protein: CASSQTWANTEAFF
D gene: NA; J gene: TRBJ2-2; V gene: TRBV6-6; clone size: NA; CDR3 DNA: TGTGCCAGCAGCCGTGGACATTCGAACACCGGGGAGCTGTTTTTT; CDR3 protein: CASSRGHSNTGELFF
D gene: TRBD2; J gene: TRBJ2-2; V gene: TRBV14; clone size: NA; CDR3 DNA: TGTGCCAGCAGCCATACCGGGAGGTGGAACACCGGGGAGCTGTTTTTT; CDR3 protein: CASSHTGRWNTGELFF
D gene: NA; J gene: TRBJ2-2; V gene: TRBV4-2; clone size: NA; CDR3 DNA: TGTGCCAGCAGCCAAGATTTGTTGTCGCTAGGGGACACCGGGGAGCTGTTTTTT; CDR3 protein: CASSQDLLSLGDTGELFF
D gene: NA; J gene: TRBJ2-4; V gene: TRBV5-1; clone size: NA; CDR3 DNA: TGCGCCAGCAGCTCCGACAAAGGGGACATTCAGTACTTC; CDR3 protein: CASSSDKGDIQYF
D gene: NA; J gene: TRBJ2-7; V gene: TRBV5-5; clone size: NA; CDR3 DNA: TGTGCCAGCAGCAGGTTGGGCAACGAGCAGTACTTC; CDR3 protein: CASSRLGNEQYF
D gene: TRBD2; J gene: TRBJ2-3; V gene: TRBV5-1; clone size: NA; CDR3 DNA: TGCGCCAGCAGCTTGGCGGCTAGCGGGGGCACAGATACGCAGTATTTT; CDR3 protein: CASSLAASGGTDTQYF
D gene: NA; J gene: TRBJ2-2; V gene: TRBV7-8; clone size: NA; CDR3 DNA: TGTGCCAGCAGCCCCCGGCGAGGGGGGGTTTTTGGGGCCGGGGAGCTGTTTTTT; CDR3 protein: CASSPRRGGVFGAGELFF
D gene: TRBD1; J gene: TRBJ2-3; V gene: TRBV7-9; clone size: NA; CDR3 DNA: TGTGCCAGCAGCCACCGACAGGGCGGCACAGATACGCAGTATTTT; CDR3 protein: CASSHRQGGTDTQYF
D gene: NA; J gene: TRBJ2-7; V gene: TRBV7-7; clone size: NA; CDR3 DNA: TGTGCCAGCAGCTTAGAAGATCGAGCGAATAGCGAGCAGTACTTC; CDR3 protein: CASSLEDRANSEQYF
D gene: NA; J gene: TRBJ2-5; V gene: TRBV11-2; clone size: few; CDR3 DNA: TGTGCCAGCAGCTCGACTCTAGCTATTATGGCGGAGACCCAGTACTTC; CDR3 protein: CASSSTLAIMAETQYF
D gene: NA; J gene: TRBJ2-1; V gene: TRBV29-1; clone size: once; CDR3 DNA: TGCAGCGTTGGACAGGACGAATCCTACAATGAGCAGTTCTTC; CDR3 protein: CSVGQDESYNEQFF
D gene: NA; J gene: TRBJ2-2; V gene: TRBV5-1; clone size: NA; CDR3 DNA: TGCGCCAGCAGGGGCCATGGCGATACGAACACCGGGGAGCTGTTTTTT; CDR3 protein: CASRGHGDTNTGELFF
D gene: TRBD1; J gene: TRBJ1-4; V gene: TRBV30; clone size: NA; CDR3 DNA: TGTGCCTGGAGTGTAGGGGGGACAGGGGAAGAAAAACTGTTTTTT; CDR3 protein: CAWSVGGTGEEKLFF
D gene: TRBD1; J gene: TRBJ2-7; V gene: TRBV2; clone size: NA; CDR3 DNA: TGTGCCAGCACCCTGGACAGGGTCTACGAGCAGTACTTC; CDR3 protein: CASTLDRVYEQYF
D gene: TRBD1; J gene: TRBJ2-7; V gene: TRBV9; clone size: NA; CDR3 DNA: TGTGCCAGCAGCAGAAGGACAGGGCTCGAGCAGTACTTC; CDR3 protein: CASSRRTGLEQYF
D gene: TRBD2; J gene: TRBJ2-1; V gene: TRBV10-3; clone size: few; CDR3 DNA: TGTGCCAGCAGAACTAGCGGGAGGAACAATGAGCAGTTCTTC; CDR3 protein: CASRTSGRNNEQFF
D gene: NA; J gene: TRBJ2-7; V gene: TRBV6-1; clone size: NA; CDR3 DNA: TGTGCCAGCAGTAAAAGGGGTAACGAGCAGTACTTC; CDR3 protein: CASSKRGNEQYF
D gene: TRBD1; J gene: TRBJ1-3; V gene: TRBV5-1; clone size: NA; CDR3 DNA: TGCGCCAGCAGCTTGCAGACAGGGGCGGCTGGAAACACCATATATTTT; CDR3 protein: CASSLQTGAAGNTIYF
D gene: NA; J gene: TRBJ1-1; V gene: TRBV5-4; clone size: NA; CDR3 DNA: TGTGCCAGCAGCTTGCGGGTCAGCGAACGAGAAGCTTTCTTT; CDR3 protein: CASSLRVSEREAFF
D gene: NA; J gene: TRBJ2-7; V gene: TRBV5-6; clone size: few; CDR3 DNA: TGTGCCAGCAGCTTGGAAGGCAGAGGGTTCTACGAGCAGTACTTC; CDR3 protein: CASSLEGRGFYEQYF
D gene: NA; J gene: TRBJ1-4; V gene: TRBV6-6; clone size: NA; CDR3 DNA: TGTGCCAGCAGTGGGGCGGGGGGAAATGAAAAACTGTTTTTT; CDR3 protein: CASSGAGGNEKLFF
D gene: TRBD1; J gene: TRBJ2-7; V gene: TRBV10-3; clone size: NA; CDR3 DNA: TGTGCCATTGGGAAAGGACAGGGGGCGGTCGAGCAGTACTTC; CDR3 protein: CAIGKGQGAVEQYF
D gene: TRBD2; J gene: TRBJ2-2; V gene: TRBV4-2; clone size: NA; CDR3 DNA: TGTGCCAGCAAAAAGACTAGCGTAGGGTACACCGGGGAGCTGTTTTTT; CDR3 protein: CASKKTSVGYTGELFF
D gene: NA; J gene: TRBJ2-1; V gene: TRBV11-2; clone size: NA; CDR3 DNA: TGTGCCAGCAGCTTAGCCCCCGTGCGGCTAACGTTCTTC; CDR3 protein: CASSLAPVRLTFF
D gene: TRBD1; J gene: TRBJ2-7; V gene: TRBV28; clone size: NA; CDR3 DNA: TGTGCCAGCAGCCAGGTAGGGGGACAGGGAGAATTCAAGCAGTACTTC; CDR3 protein: CASSQVGGQGEFKQYF
D gene: NA; J gene: TRBJ2-6; V gene: TRBV19; clone size: few; CDR3 DNA: TGTGCCAGTAGTTTCGACAGCTCTGGGGCCAACGTCCTGACTTTC; CDR3 protein: CASSFDSSGANVLTF
D gene: TRBD1; J gene: TRBJ1-4; V gene: TRBV7-6; clone size: NA; CDR3 DNA: TGTGCCAGCAGCCCCGGGACAGGGGAAAATGAAAAACTGTTTTTT; CDR3 protein: CASSPGTGENEKLFF
D gene: NA; J gene: TRBJ2-1; V gene: TRBV29-1; clone size: NA; CDR3 DNA: TGCAGTCTAACAGGGCGGGAGACTTACAATGAGCAGTTCTTC; CDR3 protein: CSLTGRETYNEQFF
D gene: NA; J gene: TRBJ2-5; V gene: TRBV13; clone size: once; CDR3 DNA: TGTGCCAGCAGTATAGTGGACCAAGAGACCCAGTACTTC; CDR3 protein: CASSIVDQETQYF
D gene: TRBD2; J gene: TRBJ2-2; V gene: TRBV10-3; clone size: NA; CDR3 DNA: TGTGCCTCCTCAGATCAGCGGGGGGGCAGTAAAGGTTCCGGGGAGCTGTTTTTT; CDR3 protein: CASSDQRGGSKGSGELFF
D gene: TRBD2; J gene: TRBJ2-1; V gene: TRBV15; clone size: NA; CDR3 DNA: TGTGCCACTAAGCCGGGACTAGCGGACAATGAGCAGTTCTTC; CDR3 protein: CATKPGLADNEQFF
D gene: NA; J gene: TRBJ2-1; V gene: TRBV6-6; clone size: NA; CDR3 DNA: TGTGCCAGCAGCCAGATGGAGGGAGGCAATGAGCAGTTCTTC; CDR3 protein: CASSQMEGGNEQFF
D gene: TRBD1; J gene: TRBJ2-5; V gene: TRBV28; clone size: NA; CDR3 DNA: TGTGCCAGCAGCACTCCAGGGGGTCCTCAAGAGACCCAGTACTTC; CDR3 protein: CASSTPGGPQETQYF